The T cell receptor (beta chain) under discussion was sequenced for a study of T cells in Graves' hyperthyroidism and ophthalmopathy. Lactation, pregnancy, other autoimmune disease or uncontrolled infection excluded patients. Each diagnosis was grounded in clinical symptoms, serum thyroxine and TRAb, thyroid ultrasound, and orbital computed tomography. This CDR3 is 16 amino acids long. Germline CDR1 SGDLS, CDR2 YYNGEE. V was cut by 6 bases and J by 0 bases, with 19 bases left in between. This clonotype showed up just a few times. Its antigen is not known. Study outcomes and limitations: Among clonotypes expanded in thyroid above 0.001, most were also found in blood. Ophthalmopathy could be told apart from stable hyperthyroidism with a 13 V-J model.

The source material, RNA transcripts, was used to amplify TCR beta CDR3 regions. TCR CDR3 regions were first amplified by RT-PCR with HTBI primers. TCRdb re-called the multiplex PCR reads with MiXCR, one entry per CDR3 protein. The sample comprises 550,000 to 800,000 distinct CDR3 sequences, roughly 15% of which are singletons, and under 9.5% rests with the top ten. The receptor's source is a man aged 18 to 29 with Graves' hyperthyroidism. The genes are TRBV9 and TRBJ2-7; D might be TRBD2 (5 bases). The sample comprised blood. CDR3 bases: TGTGCCAGCACCAATAGGACTTGCCGTCCCTCCTACGAGCAGTACTTC. It yields the protein CASTNRTCRPSYEQYF.